The 27 T cell receptor beta chains below all came from one sample that was sequenced in a study of blood T cells in healthy people across ages. Using a J-beta primer mix together with a sample-barcoded 5' primer, a second PCR was run for roughly 7 to 12 cycles. TCRdb recomputed calls from the 5' RACE reads with MiXCR, one row per CDR3 protein. The sample consists of about 400,000 distinct CDR3 sequences, roughly half of them appearing once. Sequencing used blood. These receptor sequences come from a man in his sixties in good health.

The chain joins TRBV3-1 to TRBJ2-7, with D hard to call. Trimming pared 2 bases from V and 7 bases from J, leaving 6 bases between. The CDR3 is 11 residues long. Germline values: CDR1 LGHDT, CDR2 YNNKEL (reference sequence). In DNA form, the CDR3 reads TGTGCCAGCAGCCAATACGGGGAGCAGTACTTC. Protein product: CASSQYGEQYF.

This clonotype was seen at least ten times. The chain recombines TRBV29-1 with TRBJ2-1; D remains ambiguous. Germline V gene sequence: CDR1 SQVTM, CDR2 ANQGSEA. The CDR3 is 12 amino acids. Trimming pared 4 bases from V and 4 bases from J, leaving 8 bases between. The DNA for the CDR3 is TGCAGCGTTGTATATCTATACAATGAGCAGTTCTTC. Amino acids: CSVVYLYNEQFF.

The V gene is TRBV6-1, the J gene TRBJ2-7; no clear D. CDR1 is MNHNS, CDR2 SASEGT, per germline. V was cut by 3 bases and J by 7 bases, with 7 bases left in between. The CDR3 is 11 amino acids. CDR3 DNA: TGTGCCAGCAGTGACCTTCGGGAGCAGTACTTC. As protein: CASSDLREQYF.

Remarks on this clonotype: The junction differs from germline at one of its ends, possibly a read error. The chain combines TRBV5-1 with TRBJ2-5; D is undetermined. Germline values: CDR1 SGHRS, CDR2 YFSETQ. This CDR3 comprises 14 residues. The CDR3 nucleotides read TGCGCCAGCAGCTTGATTCAGGACCAAGAGACCCAGGACTTC. Protein sequence: CASSLIQDQETQDF. Filled out from reference TRBV5-1 and TRBJ2-5, the complete variable domain reads KAGVTQTPRYLIKTRGQQVTLSCSPISGHRSVSWYQQTPGQGLQFLFEYFSETQRNKGNFPGRFSGRQFSNSRSEMNVSTLELGDSALYLCASSLIQDQETQDFGPGTRLLVL.

V and J are TRBV29-1 and TRBJ2-1; TRBD1 or TRBD2 may be the D gene (6 bases each). The last part of the DNA fits TRBJ2-7 better; the J call may be wrong. Germline V gene sequence: CDR1 SQVTM, CDR2 ANQGSEA. The CDR3 totals 15 residues. CDR3 in amino acids: CSVGGGLDSYNEQYF. CDR3 nucleotide sequence: TGCAGCGTTGGTGGGGGGCTAGACTCCTACAATGAGCAGTACTTC.

The chain joins TRBV20-1 to TRBJ1-1; 7 bases agree with TRBD1. Trimming cost V 5 bases and J 10 bases; bases outside gene matches: 16. The CDR3 consists of 14 residues. CDR1 is DFQATT and CDR2 is SNEGSKA in the germline V gene (reference sequence). CDR3 in amino acids: CSAGPPRAGGVAFF. In nucleotides, the CDR3 is TGCAGTGCTGGGCCGCCTCGGGCAGGGGGAGTAGCTTTCTTT.

This clonotype appeared a single time. This chain joins TRBV3-1 and TRBJ1-2, with D unclear. Per the germline V gene, CDR1 is LGHDT and CDR2 is YNNKEL (reference sequence). The CDR3 contains 12 residues. The V gene lost 4 bases and the J gene lost 8 bases, with 11 bases spanning the gap. The CDR3 DNA sequence: TGTGCCAGCAGCCGAGAGGGTAGGGGCTACACCTTC. It specifies CASSREGRGYTF.

The rearrangement links TRBV10-3 to TRBJ2-7; TRBD2 aligns across 12 bases. Germline V lookup: CDR1 ENHRY, CDR2 SYGVKD. The CDR3 is made up of 16 amino acids. J gave up 1 base and V 6 bases, and 7 bases lay outside the gene matches. CDR3 in DNA: TGTGCCATCAGCACCATGACTAGCGGGAGTTCCTACGAGCAGTACTTC. Protein product: CAISTMTSGSSYEQYF.

J is TRBJ2-5 and V is TRBV4-3; TRBD1 matches 8 bases. Trimming took 5 bases from V and 5 from J; bases not matched to a gene: 10. CDR3 size: 15 residues. Germline V CDR1 and CDR2: LGHNA, YSLEER. CDR3 sequence: CASSAQGARYETQYF. DNA of the CDR3: TGCGCCAGCAGCGCGCAGGGGGCGAGGTATGAGACCCAGTACTTC.

This chain connects TRBV10-1 to TRBJ2-5; D remains unclear. CDR1 and CDR2 (germline): WNHNN, SYGVQD (reference sequence). The length of the CDR3 is 13 residues. The germline V and J ends were trimmed by 2 bases and 5 bases, with 9 bases remaining between them. The CDR3 nucleotides read TGCGCCAGCAGTGAGATGGCTGGTGAGACCCAGTACTTC. Translation: CASSEMAGETQYF.

V usage is TRBV3-1 and J usage is TRBJ1-1, with D uncertain. Germline V lookup: CDR1 LGHDT, CDR2 YNNKEL (reference sequence). This CDR3 is 13 amino acids long. V lost 5 bases to trimming and J lost 4 bases, with 11 bases between them. CDR3 coding DNA: TGTGCCAGCAGCGTCTTATCGGGCACTGAAGCTTTCTTT. It codes for CASSVLSGTEAFF.

In this sample, this clonotype turned up a few times. The chain recombines TRBV7-2 with TRBJ2-1; 10 bases line up with TRBD2. From germline, CDR1 is SGHTA and CDR2 FQGNSA. CDR3 length: 15 residues. The V gene end was trimmed by 1 base and the J gene end by 6 bases; junction bases not matched to a gene: 3. CDR3 in amino acids: CASSLVWTSGNEQFF. CDR3 nucleotides: TGTGCCAGCAGCTTAGTTTGGACTAGCGGCAATGAGCAGTTCTTC.

This clonotype showed up just a few times. V gene TRBV7-9 combines with J gene TRBJ2-1, with 10 bases identical to TRBD1. CDR1 and CDR2 (germline): SEHNR, FQNEAQ (reference sequence). The CDR3 totals 13 residues. CDR3 amino acids: CARDGQGDNEQFF. The CDR3 nucleotides read TGTGCACGGGATGGACAGGGGGATAATGAGCAGTTCTTC. Looking up the rest from reference TRBV7-9 and TRBJ2-1 gives the full variable domain: DTGVSQNPRHKITKRGQNVTFRCDPISEHNRLYWYRQTLGQGPEFLTYFQNEAQLEKSRLLSDRFSAERPKGSFSTLEIQRTEQGDSAMYLCARDGQGDNEQFFGPGTRLTVL.

The chain links TRBV7-9 to TRBJ1-5; 7 bases match TRBD1. The ends lost 5 bases at V and 4 bases at J; junction bases unmatched: 14. Germline assignment: CDR1 SEHNR and CDR2 FQNEAQ (reference sequence). CDR3 size: 17 residues. Written as DNA, the CDR3 is TGTGCCAGCAGCCCAGGGACAGCCCGAGGTTCGAATCAGCCCCAGCATTTT. Translation: CASSPGTARGSNQPQHF. Combining the CDR3 with reference TRBV7-9 and TRBJ1-5 gives the whole variable domain DTGVSQNPRHKITKRGQNVTFRCDPISEHNRLYWYRQTLGQGPEFLTYFQNEAQLEKSRLLSDRFSAERPKGSFSTLEIQRTEQGDSAMYLCASSPGTARGSNQPQHFGDGTRLSIL.

As for this clonotype: A much more abundant neighbour one base away suggests this may be a read error. The rearrangement joins TRBV7-2 to TRBJ2-5; D may match TRBD1 or TRBD2 (6 bases each). Germline V CDR1 and CDR2: SGHTA, FQGNSA. The CDR3 extends over 13 amino acids. The CDR3 DNA follows: TGTGCCCGCAGCCGAGGGGGGTCAGAGACCCAGTACTTC. It specifies CARSRGGSETQYF. Complete variable domain (other parts from reference TRBV7-2 and TRBJ2-5): GAGVSQSPSNKVTEKGKDVELRCDPISGHTALYWYRQSLGQGLEFLIYFQGNSAPDKSGLPSDRFSAERTGGSVSTLTIQRTQQEDSAVYLCARSRGGSETQYFGPGTRLLVL.

The chain has TRBV20-1 and TRBJ1-2, with 7 bases lining up with TRBD1. The CDR3 spans 15 residues. Germline-derived CDR1 and CDR2 are DFQATT and SNEGSKA (reference sequence). After removal of 2 bases from V and 8 bases from J, the junction contained 14 bases not matched to a gene. The CDR3 region has the DNA TGCAGTGCTAGACCTAACACTTACTACAGGGGCGGCTACACCTTC. Encoded protein: CSARPNTYYRGGYTF.

The gene calls are TRBV29-1 and TRBJ2-1; 8 nucleotides match TRBD1. Per germline, CDR1 SQVTM and CDR2 ANQGSEA. CDR3 length equals 14 residues. The trim removed 1 base at V and 5 bases at J, leaving 4 bases unmatched. CDR3 in DNA: TGCAGCGTTGAAGGGACAGGGATCAACAATGAGCAGTTCTTC. Translated, it gives CSVEGTGINNEQFF.

This clonotype was counted many times. The chain uses TRBV6-1 and TRBJ1-5; TRBD1 is a possible D gene (5 bases). The CDR3 totals 15 residues. Germline V gene lookup returns CDR1 MNHNS and CDR2 SASEGT. The ends were cut back, 1 base at V and 4 bases at J, with 11 bases in the middle. CDR3 sequence: CASSEGQGMNQPQHF. The DNA of the CDR3 is TGTGCCAGCAGTGAAGGGCAGGGAATGAATCAGCCCCAGCATTTT.

The CDR3 DNA reads TGCAGTGCTACGGCGAGACAACCCCAAGAGACCCAGTACTTC. Its protein is CSATARQPQETQYF. The chain joins TRBV20-1 to TRBJ2-5; D call uncertain. Trimming stripped 4 bases from V and 1 base from J, with 13 bases between. The germline V gene has CDR1 DFQATT and CDR2 SNEGSKA (reference sequence). The CDR3 spans 14 residues.

The chain uses TRBV4-2 and TRBJ2-6; D is unresolved. V dropped 5 bases and J dropped 0 bases, with 17 bases sitting between them. CDR1 and CDR2 from the germline V gene are LGHNA and YNFKEQ. This CDR3 has 18 residues. CDR3 coding DNA: TGTGCCAGCAGCTTTCGCCCCGGGTTAAGCTCTGGGGCCAACGTCCTGACTTTC. Protein: CASSFRPGLSSGANVLTF.

This clonotype was counted only a few times. The J gene is TRBJ1-6, the V gene TRBV7-2, with unresolved D. V lost 5 bases to trimming and J lost 0 bases, with 8 bases between them. Germline CDR1 is SGHTA and CDR2 is FQGNSA. The CDR3 is 15 residues long. CDR3 DNA sequence: TGTGCCAGCAGCCTACAGAGCTCCTATAATTCACCCCTCCACTTT. It specifies CASSLQSSYNSPLHF.

In its sample, this clonotype was seen once. Compared with germline, one end of the junction differs, possibly owing to a read error. The V call is TRBV29-1, the J call TRBJ2-1; 12 bases fit TRBD2. This CDR3 contains 14 residues. CDR1 and CDR2 (germline): SQVTM, ANQGSEA. The DNA of the CDR3 is TGCAGCGTTGAGGTCCTAGCGGGGGGGAATGAGCGGTTCTTC. It encodes CSVEVLAGGNERFF.

The V and J genes are TRBV18 and TRBJ2-3; 11 bases align to TRBD2. The CDR3 consists of 17 residues. The germline V gene encodes CDR1 KGHSH and CDR2 LQKENI. With V trimmed by 4 bases and J by 2 bases, 8 bases remained unmatched. DNA for the CDR3: TGTGCCAGCTCACGAAGGACTAGCGGGTACAACACAGATACGCAGTATTTT. Amino acids: CASSRRTSGYNTDTQYF.

Remarks on this clonotype: An end of the junction differs from the germline gene, which may be a read error. Here the CDR3 DNA reads TGCGCCAGCAGCGGACTAGCAGCACGCACGGATACGCAGTATTTT. It encodes CASSGLAARTDTQYF. The chain combines TRBV5-1 with TRBJ2-3, with 8 bases identical to TRBD2. This CDR3 is built from 15 residues. CDR1 and CDR2 (germline): SGHRS, YFSETQ.

A single count supports this clonotype. The V call is TRBV5-1, the J call TRBJ2-4; D perhaps matches TRBD2 (6 bases). The V and J ends lost 5 bases and 13 bases respectively, with 19 bases between them. CDR3 length: 13 residues. The germline CDR1 and CDR2 sequences are SGHRS and YFSETQ. CDR3 sequence: CASREEGYQEQYF. For the CDR3, the DNA is TGCGCCAGCAGGGAGGAGGGTTATCAAGAGCAGTACTTC.

The V gene is TRBV28, the J gene TRBJ2-3; D might be TRBD2 (5 bases). With 5 bases removed from V and 2 bases from J, the gap between germline ends came to 17 bases. The CDR3 covers 16 residues. CDR1 and CDR2 (germline): MDHEN, SYDVKM. The CDR3 sequence is CASSAPRGSSTDTQYF. The DNA for the CDR3 is TGTGCCAGCAGTGCCCCTCGTGGGAGCTCCACAGATACGCAGTATTTT.

There are a few counts of this clonotype. The chain combines TRBV29-1 with TRBJ2-7, with 9 bases identical to TRBD1. Looked up from germline, CDR1 is SQVTM and CDR2 is ANQGSEA. This CDR3 has 15 residues. Trimming at V came to 6 bases and at J to 5 bases, leaving 14 bases not matched to a gene. CDR3 sequence reads: CSVTQYRGQMNEQYF. CDR3 bases: TGCAGCGTGACCCAATACAGGGGGCAAATGAACGAGCAGTACTTC.